The rows below give T cell receptor beta chains drawn from one sample of a study of OX40 agonist ivuxolimab in advanced cancers. Profiling relied on immunoSEQ multiplex PCR, and the TCRdb table lists in-frame clones only, not all of them. The table lists 15,000 to 20,000 clones, 60% to 80% of them singletons. Sequenced here: CD4+ or CD8+ T cells sorted from blood, sampled in a trial of the OX40 agonist ivuxolimab. The receptor set was obtained from an adult with an advanced solid tumor such as melanoma, head and neck, liver or kidney cancer. CDR3s leave out the opening cysteine and the closing phenylalanine or tryptophan. D genes are given only for firm matches. Where a row states a size, it is once, few, many or the class of an expanded clone; other rows omit it.

CDR3: ASSLGGLDYEQY
J: TRBJ2-7
V: TRBV18
size: few
D: TRBD1

CDR3: ASSSFQGGAETQY
J: TRBJ2-5
V: TRBV11-2
size: -
D: -

CDR3: ASSSRGGANTEAF
J: TRBJ1-1
V: TRBV7-3
size: -
D: -

CDR3: ASSTSDYNEQF
J: TRBJ2-1
V: TRBV6-5
size: -
D: -

CDR3: ASSSTSLTEQF
J: TRBJ2-1
V: TRBV5-1
size: -
D: -

CDR3: ASSPDPTYEQY
J: TRBJ2-7
V: TRBV5-4
size: -
D: -

CDR3: ASSVSSGDTDTQY
J: TRBJ2-3
V: TRBV9
size: -
D: TRBD2

CDR3: ASSLQGGGGYEQY
J: TRBJ2-7
V: TRBV4-3
size: -
D: -

CDR3: ASSFTTAYEQY
J: TRBJ2-7
V: TRBV11-2
size: -
D: -

CDR3: ASRGGNQPQH
J: TRBJ1-5
V: TRBV27
size: -
D: -

CDR3: SVEYTGAGGLNTEAF
J: TRBJ1-1
V: TRBV29-1
size: medium-sized
D: TRBD1

CDR3: ASSDDRALNQPQH
J: TRBJ1-5
V: TRBV7-9
size: -
D: TRBD1

CDR3: ASSLAPDRSIYEQY
J: TRBJ2-7
V: TRBV5-6
size: -
D: TRBD1

CDR3: ASSVTPGMGETQY
J: TRBJ2-5
V: TRBV9
size: -
D: -

CDR3: ATSRDLYSGNTIY
J: TRBJ1-3
V: TRBV15
size: -
D: -

CDR3: ASSHRDSTFYEQY
J: TRBJ2-7
V: TRBV4-3
size: -
D: TRBD1

CDR3: ASTLGRVNTGELF
J: TRBJ2-2
V: TRBV2
size: -
D: -

CDR3: ASSQLRRSGMYNEQF
J: TRBJ2-1
V: TRBV6-4
size: once
D: TRBD2

CDR3: ASSSAEVGETQY
J: TRBJ2-5
V: TRBV28
size: -
D: -

CDR3: ASSRDIAVYEQY
J: TRBJ2-7
V: TRBV6-5
size: -
D: -

CDR3: ASSLYGTGNYGYT
J: TRBJ1-2
V: TRBV27
size: -
D: TRBD1

CDR3: ASSLNRDNQPQH
J: TRBJ1-5
V: TRBV5-4
size: -
D: -

CDR3: ASRRTEVTEAF
J: TRBJ1-1
V: TRBV19
size: few
D: -

CDR3: ATSRDGINEKLF
J: TRBJ1-4
V: TRBV15
size: -
D: -

CDR3: ASSNGHNEKLF
J: TRBJ1-4
V: TRBV19
size: once
D: -

CDR3: ASSRSGRQNNEQF
J: TRBJ2-1
V: TRBV7-2
size: -
D: -

CDR3: ASSLRQGDYNEQF
J: TRBJ2-1
V: TRBV27
size: -
D: TRBD1

CDR3: ASRLDSSGISGQY
J: TRBJ2-7
V: TRBV27
size: -
D: TRBD2

CDR3: ASSLDGVGNQPQH
J: TRBJ1-5
V: TRBV5-1
size: medium-sized
D: -

CDR3: ASSLGSDAAF
J: TRBJ1-1
V: TRBV7-8
size: -
D: -

CDR3: ASSEPSDEQF
J: TRBJ2-1
V: TRBV10-1
size: -
D: -

CDR3: ASSEEWTPTEAF
J: TRBJ1-1
V: TRBV6-1
size: -
D: -

CDR3: ASSESQTSGYNEQF
J: TRBJ2-1
V: TRBV10-2
size: -
D: TRBD2

CDR3: AWSVDGYNEQF
J: TRBJ2-1
V: TRBV30
size: -
D: -

CDR3: ASSLSQGNQPQH
J: TRBJ1-5
V: TRBV5-4
size: -
D: TRBD1

CDR3: ASRVPMGEQY
J: TRBJ2-7
V: TRBV6-5
size: -
D: -

CDR3: ASSYSGGNYEQY
J: -
V: TRBV6-5
size: -
D: TRBD2

CDR3: ASSVTVGQETQY
J: TRBJ2-5
V: TRBV6-5
size: -
D: -